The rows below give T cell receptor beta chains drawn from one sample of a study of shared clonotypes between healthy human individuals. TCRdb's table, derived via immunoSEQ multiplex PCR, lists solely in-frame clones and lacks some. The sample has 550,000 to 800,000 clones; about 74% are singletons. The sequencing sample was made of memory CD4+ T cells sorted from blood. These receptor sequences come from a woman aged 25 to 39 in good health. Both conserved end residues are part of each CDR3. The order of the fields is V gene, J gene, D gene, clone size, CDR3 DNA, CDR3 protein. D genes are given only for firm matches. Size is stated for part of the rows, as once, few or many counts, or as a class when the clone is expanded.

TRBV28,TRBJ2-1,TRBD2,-,TGTGCCAGCAGTCCCGGACTAGCGGGAGTGTACAATGAGCAGTTCTTC,CASSPGLAGVYNEQFF
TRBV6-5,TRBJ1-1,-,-,TGTGCCTCAGGGATTTGGGCTGACACTGAAGCTTTCTTT,CASGIWADTEAFF
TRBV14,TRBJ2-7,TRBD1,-,TGTGCCAGCAGCAAAGGGACAGGGGGCCGGTACGAGCAGTACTTC,CASSKGTGGRYEQYF
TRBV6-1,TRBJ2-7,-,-,TGTGCCAGCGGTCCGGGAGCCCTCTACGAGCAGTACTTC,CASGPGALYEQYF
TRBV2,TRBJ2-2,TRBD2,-,TGTGCCAGCATGGGACTAGCGGGACAGGGGAACACCGGGGAGCTGTTTTTT,CASMGLAGQGNTGELFF
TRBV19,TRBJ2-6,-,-,TGTGCCAGCATCCTATCCGGACAGCCCTCTGGGGCCAACGTCCTGACTTTC,CASILSGQPSGANVLTF
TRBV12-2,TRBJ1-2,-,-,TGTGCAAGTCGCTTGGGGACAAACAACTATGGCTACACCTTC,CASRLGTNNYGYTF
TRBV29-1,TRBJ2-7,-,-,TGCAGCGGGAAGACCCCCTACGAGCAGTACTTC,CSGKTPYEQYF
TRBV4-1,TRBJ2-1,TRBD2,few,TGCGCCAGCAGCCAAGATCGGGGGGGAGGCTTGGGGAATGAGCAGTTCTTC,CASSQDRGGGLGNEQFF
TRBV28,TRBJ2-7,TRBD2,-,TGTGCCAGCAGTTTGGAGTGGACTAGCGGGAGATCGGCGTACTTC,CASSLEWTSGRSAYF
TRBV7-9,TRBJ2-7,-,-,TGTGCCAGCAGCTCCGACCGGCTTGTGTACGAGCAGTACTTC,CASSSDRLVYEQYF
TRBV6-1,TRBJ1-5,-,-,TGTGCCAGCAGCGAATTGGGGGCGGGCAATCAGCCCCAGCATTTT,CASSELGAGNQPQHF
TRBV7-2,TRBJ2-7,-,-,TGTGCCAGCAGCTTAGGGCAGGGACCTTTCTACGAGCAGTACTTC,CASSLGQGPFYEQYF
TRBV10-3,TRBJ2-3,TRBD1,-,TGTGCCATCAGTGACTATTCACAGGGGGAATTCACAGATACGCAGTATTTT,CAISDYSQGEFTDTQYF
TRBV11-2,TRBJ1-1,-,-,TGTGCCAGCAGCTTAGAGACACTGGGGGCGCGACAAGCTTTCTTT,CASSLETLGARQAFF
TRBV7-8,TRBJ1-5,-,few,TGTGCCAGCAGCTGGCAAAGCAATCAGCCCCAGCATTTT,CASSWQSNQPQHF
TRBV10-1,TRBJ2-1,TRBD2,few,TGCGCCAGCAGCCCCGGACTAGCGGGAGCTATTAGTGAGCAGTTCTTC,CASSPGLAGAISEQFF
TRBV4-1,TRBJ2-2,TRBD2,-,TGCGCCAGCAGCCAGATGCGACTAGCGGGAGGCGTCAGAGGGAACACCGGGGAGCTGTTTTTT,CASSQMRLAGGVRGNTGELFF
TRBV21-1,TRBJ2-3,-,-,TGTGCCAGCAGCGGAAGTCCGGGGAGATGCACAGATACGCAGTATTTT,CASSGSPGRCTDTQYF
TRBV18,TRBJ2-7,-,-,TGTGCCAGCTCACCTTCCCACGGGGAAGAGCAGTACTTC,CASSPSHGEEQYF
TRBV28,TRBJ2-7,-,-,TGTGCCAGCAGTTCAACCAGGGAGCAGTACTTC,CASSSTREQYF
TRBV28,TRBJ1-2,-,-,TGTGCCAGCAGACCGCCCGCCGCGTTCCCCTATGGCTACACCTTC,CASRPPAAFPYGYTF
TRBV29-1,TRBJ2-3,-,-,TGCAGCGTCTCAAAGACGAGGGCCTTAGATACGCAGTATTTT,CSVSKTRALDTQYF
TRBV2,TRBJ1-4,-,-,TGTGCCAGCAGTGAGGGAGTTGCAACTAATGAAAAACTGTTTTTT,CASSEGVATNEKLFF
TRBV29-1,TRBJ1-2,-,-,TGCAGCGTTCAGGGCGTAGCTAACTATGGCTACACCTTC,CSVQGVANYGYTF
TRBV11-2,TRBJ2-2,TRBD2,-,TGTGCCAGCAGCCGGACTAGCGGGAGTGTGTACACCGGGGAGCTGTTTTTT,CASSRTSGSVYTGELFF
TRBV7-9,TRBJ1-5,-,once,TGTGCCAGCAGCTACACAGAGAGCAATCAGCCCCAGCATTTT,CASSYTESNQPQHF
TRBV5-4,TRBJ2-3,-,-,TGTGCCAGCAGCTTGCGGGGAGGTACGCTTAATACGCAGTATTTT,CASSLRGGTLNTQYF
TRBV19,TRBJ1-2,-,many,TGTGCCACCAGACACGGCTATGGCTACACCTTC,CATRHGYGYTF
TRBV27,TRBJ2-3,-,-,TGTGCCAGCAGCTTTCTGGTGGCCGGGACAGATACGCAGTATTTT,CASSFLVAGTDTQYF
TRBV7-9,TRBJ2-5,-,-,TGTGCCAGCAGCGGCAACTGGGTAGAGACCCAGTACTTC,CASSGNWVETQYF
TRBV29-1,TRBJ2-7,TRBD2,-,TGCAGCGCCGGACTAGCGGGAAGCTCCTACGAGCAGTACTTC,CSAGLAGSSYEQYF
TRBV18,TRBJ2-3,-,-,TGTGCCAGCTCCCGCGATTATCTAGCCCCAGATACGCAGTATTTT,CASSRDYLAPDTQYF
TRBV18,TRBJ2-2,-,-,TGTGCCAGCTCAACTAGCCCCGCTAACACCGGGGAGCTGTTTTTT,CASSTSPANTGELFF
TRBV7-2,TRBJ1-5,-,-,TGTGCCAGCAGCTCGACTGTGACTAGCAATCAGCCCCAGCATTTT,CASSSTVTSNQPQHF
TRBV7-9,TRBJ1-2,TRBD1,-,TGTGCCAGCAGCTTAAATGACGCTACAACAGGGGGTGGCTACACCTTC,CASSLNDATTGGGYTF
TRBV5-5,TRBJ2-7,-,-,TGTGCCAGCAGCTTGGTGGGGGCGCCCAGGTACGAGCAGTACTTC,CASSLVGAPRYEQYF
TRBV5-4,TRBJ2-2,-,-,TGTGCCAGCAGCTTGGGAGGAAAGAACACCGGGGAGCTGTTTTTT,CASSLGGKNTGELFF
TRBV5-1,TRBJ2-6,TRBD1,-,TGCGCCAGCAGCTCATTACAGGGGGCTGGGGCCAACGTCCTGACTTTC,CASSSLQGAGANVLTF
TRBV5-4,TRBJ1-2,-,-,TGTGCCAGCAGCTTAATGCAGGGAGCTAACTATGGCTACACCTTC,CASSLMQGANYGYTF